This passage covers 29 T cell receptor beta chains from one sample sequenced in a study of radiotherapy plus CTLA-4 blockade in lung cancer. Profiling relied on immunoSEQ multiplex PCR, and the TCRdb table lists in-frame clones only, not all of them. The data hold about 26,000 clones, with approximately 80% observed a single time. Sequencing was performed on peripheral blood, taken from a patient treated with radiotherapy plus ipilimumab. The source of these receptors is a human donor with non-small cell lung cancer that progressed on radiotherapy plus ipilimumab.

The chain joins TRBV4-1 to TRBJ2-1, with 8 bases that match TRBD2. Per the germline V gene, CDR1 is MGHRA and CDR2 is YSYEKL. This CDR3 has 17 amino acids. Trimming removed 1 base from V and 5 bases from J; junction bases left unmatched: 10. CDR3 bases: TGCGCCAGCAGCCAAGTCGGCGGGGGGACAACAGACAATGAGCAGTTCTTC. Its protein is CASSQVGGGTTDNEQFF.

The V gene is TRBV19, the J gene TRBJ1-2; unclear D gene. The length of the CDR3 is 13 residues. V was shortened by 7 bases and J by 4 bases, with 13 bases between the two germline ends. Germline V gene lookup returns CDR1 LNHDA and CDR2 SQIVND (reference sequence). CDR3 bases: TGTGCCAGTAAAACCGGCAGGACCTATGGCTACACCTTC. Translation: CASKTGRTYGYTF.

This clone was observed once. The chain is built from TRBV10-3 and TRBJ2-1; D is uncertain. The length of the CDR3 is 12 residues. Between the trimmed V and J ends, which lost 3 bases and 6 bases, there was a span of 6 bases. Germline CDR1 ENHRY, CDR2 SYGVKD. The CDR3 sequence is CAISELTNEQFF. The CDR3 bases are TGTGCCATCAGTGAACTCACCAATGAGCAGTTCTTC.

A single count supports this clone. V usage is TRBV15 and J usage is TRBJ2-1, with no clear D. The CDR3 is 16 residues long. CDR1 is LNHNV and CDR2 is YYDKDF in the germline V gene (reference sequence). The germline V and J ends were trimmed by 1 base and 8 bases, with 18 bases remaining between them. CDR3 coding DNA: TGTGCCACCAGCAGAGGGCTAAATGTGGTAGGCGATGAGCAGTTCTTC. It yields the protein CATSRGLNVVGDEQFF.

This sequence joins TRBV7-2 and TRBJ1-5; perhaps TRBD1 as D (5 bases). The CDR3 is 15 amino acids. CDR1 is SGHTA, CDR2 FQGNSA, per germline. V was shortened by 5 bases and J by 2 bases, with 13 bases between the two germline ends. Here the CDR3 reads CASSTRRGGNQPQHF. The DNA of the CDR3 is TGTGCCAGCAGCACCAGACGAGGGGGCAATCAGCCCCAGCATTTT.

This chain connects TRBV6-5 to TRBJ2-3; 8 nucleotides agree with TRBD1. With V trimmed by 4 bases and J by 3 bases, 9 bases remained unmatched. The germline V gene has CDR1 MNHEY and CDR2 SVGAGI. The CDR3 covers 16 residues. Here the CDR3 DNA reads TGTGCCAGCAGTTTCCCAGGGGGCCTAAGGACAGATACGCAGTATTTT. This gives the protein CASSFPGGLRTDTQYF.

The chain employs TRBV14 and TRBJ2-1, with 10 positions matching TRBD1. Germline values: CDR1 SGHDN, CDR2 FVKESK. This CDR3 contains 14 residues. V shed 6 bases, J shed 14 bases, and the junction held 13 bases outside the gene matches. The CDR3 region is CASRDTGTGAGEFF. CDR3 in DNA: TGTGCCAGCAGAGACACCGGGACAGGGGCTGGTGAGTTCTTC.

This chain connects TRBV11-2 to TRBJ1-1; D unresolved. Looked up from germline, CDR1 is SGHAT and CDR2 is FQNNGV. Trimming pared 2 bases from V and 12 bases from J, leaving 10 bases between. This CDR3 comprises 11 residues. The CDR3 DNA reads TGTGCCAGCAGCTTATTGGCAGGACCTTTCTTT. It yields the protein CASSLLAGPFF. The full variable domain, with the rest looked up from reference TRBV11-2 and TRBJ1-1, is EAGVAQSPRYKIIEKRQSVAFWCNPISGHATLYWYQQILGQGPKLLIQFQNNGVVDDSQLPKDRFSAERLKGVDSTLKIQPAKLEDSAVYLCASSLLAGPFFGQGTRLTVV.

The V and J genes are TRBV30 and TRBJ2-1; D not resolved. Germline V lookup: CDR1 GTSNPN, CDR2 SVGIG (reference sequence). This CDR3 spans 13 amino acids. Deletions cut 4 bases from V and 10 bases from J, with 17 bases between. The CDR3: CAWKSLRFLEQFF. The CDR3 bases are TGTGCCTGGAAGTCCTTAAGGTTTTTGGAGCAGTTCTTC. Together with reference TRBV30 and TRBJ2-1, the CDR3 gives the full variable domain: SQTIHQWPATLVQPVGSPLSLECTVEGTSNPNLYWYRQAAGRGLQLLFYSVGIGQISSEVPQNLSASRPQDRQFILSSKKLLLSDSGFYLCAWKSLRFLEQFFGPGTRLTVL.

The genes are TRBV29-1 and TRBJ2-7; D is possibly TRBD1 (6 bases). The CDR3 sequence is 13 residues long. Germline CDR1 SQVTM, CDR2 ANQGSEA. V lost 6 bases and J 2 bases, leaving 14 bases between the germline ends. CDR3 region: CSVRGRGAYEQYF. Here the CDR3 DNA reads TGCAGCGTCAGAGGCAGGGGAGCCTACGAGCAGTACTTC.

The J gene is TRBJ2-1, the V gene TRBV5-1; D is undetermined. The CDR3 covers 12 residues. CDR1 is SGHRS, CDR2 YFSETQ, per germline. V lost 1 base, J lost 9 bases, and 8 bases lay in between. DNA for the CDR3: TGCGCCAGCAGCTTGACGTCGGGTGAGCAGTTCTTC. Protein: CASSLTSGEQFF.

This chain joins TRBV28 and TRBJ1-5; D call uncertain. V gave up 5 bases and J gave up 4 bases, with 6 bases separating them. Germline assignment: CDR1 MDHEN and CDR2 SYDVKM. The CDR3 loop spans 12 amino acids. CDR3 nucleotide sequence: TGTGCCAGCAGTGGAAAGAATCAGCCCCAGCATTTT. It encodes CASSGKNQPQHF.

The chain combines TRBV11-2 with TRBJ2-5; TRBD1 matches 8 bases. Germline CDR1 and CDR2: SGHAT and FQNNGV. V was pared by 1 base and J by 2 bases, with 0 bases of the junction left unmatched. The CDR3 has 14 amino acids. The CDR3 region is CASSLGQGQETQYF. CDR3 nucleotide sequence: TGTGCCAGCAGCTTAGGACAGGGGCAAGAGACCCAGTACTTC.

CDR3: CASSLASGAAPGNTIYF. In DNA form, the CDR3 reads TGTGCCAGCAGCTTAGCCTCGGGTGCTGCGCCTGGAAACACCATATATTTT. The chain joins TRBV7-9 to TRBJ1-3, with D unclear. The CDR3 sequence is 17 residues long. The V gene's germline CDR1 is SEHNR and CDR2 FQNEAQ (reference sequence). V was trimmed by 0 bases and J by 2 bases, leaving 14 bases between them.

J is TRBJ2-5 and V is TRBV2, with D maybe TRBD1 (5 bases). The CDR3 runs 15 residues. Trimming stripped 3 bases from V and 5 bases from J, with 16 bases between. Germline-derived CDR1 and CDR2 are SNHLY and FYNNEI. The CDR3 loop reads CASSEVRQGGETQYF. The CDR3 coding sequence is TGTGCCAGCAGTGAGGTACGGCAGGGTGGCGAGACCCAGTACTTC.

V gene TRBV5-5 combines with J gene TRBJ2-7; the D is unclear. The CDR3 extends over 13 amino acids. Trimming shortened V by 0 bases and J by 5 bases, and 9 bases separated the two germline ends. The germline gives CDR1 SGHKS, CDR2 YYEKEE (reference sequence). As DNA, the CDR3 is TGTGCCAGCAGCTTGGTGCAGGTGCACGAGCAGTACTTC. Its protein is CASSLVQVHEQYF.

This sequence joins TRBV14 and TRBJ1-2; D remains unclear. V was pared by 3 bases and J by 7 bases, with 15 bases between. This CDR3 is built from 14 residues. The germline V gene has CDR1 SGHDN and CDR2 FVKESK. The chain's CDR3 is CASSQSGGIVGYTF. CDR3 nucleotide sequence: TGTGCCAGCAGCCAGTCTGGAGGGATTGTTGGCTACACCTTC.

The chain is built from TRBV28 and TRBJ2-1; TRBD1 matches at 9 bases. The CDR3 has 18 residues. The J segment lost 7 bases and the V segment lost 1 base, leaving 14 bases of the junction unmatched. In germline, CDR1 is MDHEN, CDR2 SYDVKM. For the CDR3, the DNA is TGTGCCAGCAGTTTATTCCACCCCACCGGGACAGGGATGAATGAGCAGTTCTTC. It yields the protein CASSLFHPTGTGMNEQFF.

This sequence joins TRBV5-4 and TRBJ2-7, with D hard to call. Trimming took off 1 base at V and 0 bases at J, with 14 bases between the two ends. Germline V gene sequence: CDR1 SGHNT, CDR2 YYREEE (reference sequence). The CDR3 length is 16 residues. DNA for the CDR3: TGTGCCAGCAGCTTGTTGCAGAACTGGGGCTCCTACGAGCAGTACTTC. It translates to CASSLLQNWGSYEQYF.

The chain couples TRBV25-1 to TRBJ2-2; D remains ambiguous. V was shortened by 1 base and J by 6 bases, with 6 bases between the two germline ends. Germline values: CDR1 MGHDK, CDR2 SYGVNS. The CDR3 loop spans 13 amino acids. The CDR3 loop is CASSEFGAGELFF. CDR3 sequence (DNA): TGTGCCAGCAGTGAATTTGGGGCCGGGGAGCTGTTTTTT.

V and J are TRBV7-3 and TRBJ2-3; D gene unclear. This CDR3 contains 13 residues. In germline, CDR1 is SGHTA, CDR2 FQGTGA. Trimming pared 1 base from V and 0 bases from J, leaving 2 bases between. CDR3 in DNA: TGTGCCAGCAGCTTAAAGAGCACAGATACGCAGTATTTT. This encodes CASSLKSTDTQYF.

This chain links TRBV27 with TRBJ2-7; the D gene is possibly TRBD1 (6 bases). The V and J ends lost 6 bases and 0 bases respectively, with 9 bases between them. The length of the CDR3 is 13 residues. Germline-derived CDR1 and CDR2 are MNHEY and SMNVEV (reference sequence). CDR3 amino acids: CASRKDSSYEQYF. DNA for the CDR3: TGTGCCAGCAGAAAGGACAGCTCCTACGAGCAGTACTTC.

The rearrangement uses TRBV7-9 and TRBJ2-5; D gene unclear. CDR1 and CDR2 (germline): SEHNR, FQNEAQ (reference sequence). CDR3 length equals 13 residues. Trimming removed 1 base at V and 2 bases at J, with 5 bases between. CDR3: CASSLVGQETQYF. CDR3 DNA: TGTGCCAGCAGCTTAGTGGGGCAAGAGACCCAGTACTTC.

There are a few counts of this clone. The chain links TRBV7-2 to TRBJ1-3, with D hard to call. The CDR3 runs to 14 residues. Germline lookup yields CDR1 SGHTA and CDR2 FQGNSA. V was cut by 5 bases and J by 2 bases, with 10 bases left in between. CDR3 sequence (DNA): TGTGCCAGCAGCCCGCATGCCCCTGGAAACACCATATATTTT. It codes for CASSPHAPGNTIYF.

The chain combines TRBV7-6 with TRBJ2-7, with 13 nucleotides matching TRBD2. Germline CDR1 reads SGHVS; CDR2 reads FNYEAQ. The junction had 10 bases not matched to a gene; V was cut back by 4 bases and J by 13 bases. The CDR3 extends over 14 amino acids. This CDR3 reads CASSSGLAGEEAYF. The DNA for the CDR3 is TGTGCCAGCAGCTCTGGACTAGCGGGAGAGGAAGCTTACTTC.

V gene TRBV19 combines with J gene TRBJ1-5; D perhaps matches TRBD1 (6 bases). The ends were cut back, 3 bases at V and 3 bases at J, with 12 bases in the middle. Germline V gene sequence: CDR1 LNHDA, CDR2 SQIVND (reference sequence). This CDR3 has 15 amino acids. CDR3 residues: CASSMAGASNQPQHF. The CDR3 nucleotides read TGTGCCAGTAGTATGGCAGGGGCTTCCAATCAGCCCCAGCATTTT.

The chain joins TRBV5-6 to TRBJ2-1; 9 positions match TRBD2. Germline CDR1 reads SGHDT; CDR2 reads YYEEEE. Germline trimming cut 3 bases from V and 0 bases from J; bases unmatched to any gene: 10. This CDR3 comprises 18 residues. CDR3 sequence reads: CASSSAQRGAGSYNEQFF. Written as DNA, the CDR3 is TGTGCCAGCAGCTCGGCCCAGCGGGGGGCCGGCTCCTACAATGAGCAGTTCTTC.

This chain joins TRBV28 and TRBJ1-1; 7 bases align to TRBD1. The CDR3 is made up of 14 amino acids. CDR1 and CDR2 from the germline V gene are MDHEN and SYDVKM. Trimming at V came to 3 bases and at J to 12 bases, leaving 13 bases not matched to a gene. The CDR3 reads CASSFPGQVFGTFF. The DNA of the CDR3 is TGTGCCAGCAGTTTTCCAGGACAGGTTTTTGGTACTTTCTTT.

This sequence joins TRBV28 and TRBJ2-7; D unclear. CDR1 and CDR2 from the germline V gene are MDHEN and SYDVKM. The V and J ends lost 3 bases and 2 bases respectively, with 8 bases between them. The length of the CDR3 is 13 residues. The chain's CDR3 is CASSLLLAYEQYF. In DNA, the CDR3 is TGTGCCAGCAGTTTGTTGCTAGCCTACGAGCAGTACTTC. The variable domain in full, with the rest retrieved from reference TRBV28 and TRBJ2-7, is DVKVTQSSRYLVKRTGEKVFLECVQDMDHENMFWYRQDPGLGLRLIYFSYDVKMKEKGDIPEGYSVSREKKERFSLILESASTNQTSMYLCASSLLLAYEQYFGPGTRLTVT.